This T cell receptor (beta chain) stems from a study of cytomegalovirus exposure and HLA in healthy donors. Study information: A prior study identified some 100 million unique TCR beta sequences from around 180 million T cells.

13 Jbeta primers and 60 Vbeta primers were used for the PCR. Assay used: immunoSEQ multiplex PCR; TCRdb lists only in-frame clones, some missing. In the table there are about 98,000 clones, roughly 82% of which are singletons. Germline V gives CDR1 MGHDK, CDR2 SYGVNS. Trimming pared 2 bases from V and 3 bases from J, leaving 10 bases between. This CDR3 spans 15 amino acids. V is TRBV25-1 and J is TRBJ1-4, with D tentatively TRBD1 (5 bases). Sequenced sample: PBMCs. The sequence was obtained from a human donor in good health. As DNA, the CDR3 is TGTGCCAGCAGTGAAGGTGGAGGGGCTAATGAAAAACTGTTTTTT. Residues: CASSEGGGANEKLFF.